Listed below are T cell receptor beta chains from one sample, sequenced in a study of blood T cell repertoires in COVID-19. Using immunoSEQ multiplex PCR, the repertoire was profiled, and TCRdb retains in-frame clones only, with some absent. The profile shows about 74,000 clones, about four fifths of them singletons. The sample taken for sequencing was peripheral blood. These TCRs come from a human donor in a cohort sampled during active COVID-19. Each CDR3 is given with its conserved first and last residue. Fields, in order: clone size, J gene, CDR3 length, D gene, V gene, CDR3 protein, CDR3 DNA. A D gene is named only where the DNA matches it firmly. Where a row states a size, it is once, few, many or the class of an expanded clone; other rows omit it.

. TRBJ1-3 18 TRBD1 TRBV4-1 CASSQDSPRQGRGNTIYF TGCGCCAGCAGCCAAGACTCTCCCCGACAGGGGAGAGGAAACACCATATATTTT
once TRBJ1-6 17 TRBD1 TRBV19 CASSKYRDRALEAPLHF TGTGCCAGTAGCAAATACCGGGACAGGGCCCTCGAGGCACCCCTCCACTTT
. TRBJ2-7 13 TRBD1 TRBV6-6 CASRPRDRAEQYF TGTGCCAGCAGGCCCCGAGACAGGGCTGAGCAGTACTTC
. TRBJ2-3 16 TRBD2 TRBV5-1 CASRNPSGGAADTQYF TGCGCCAGCAGAAACCCTAGCGGGGGGGCCGCAGATACGCAGTATTTT
. TRBJ2-7 13 . TRBV18 CASSPFSGDEQYF TGTGCCAGCTCACCATTTTCGGGGGACGAGCAGTACTTC
. TRBJ1-4 16 TRBD1 TRBV4-2 CASSQETGTGDEKLFF TGTGCCAGCAGCCAAGAAACCGGGACAGGGGATGAAAAACTGTTTTTT
few TRBJ1-1 15 . TRBV5-5 CASSLGPQMNTEAFF TGTGCCAGCAGCTTGGGGCCCCAAATGAACACTGAAGCTTTCTTT
. TRBJ2-7 15 TRBD1 TRBV27 CASSLLGTASGQQYF TGTGCCAGCAGTTTATTAGGGACAGCGAGTGGTCAGCAGTACTTC
few TRBJ1-2 13 . TRBV7-8 CASSLSSREVGTF TGTGCCAGCAGCTTAAGCTCCCGAGAAGTCGGGACCTTC
. TRBJ2-6 16 . TRBV7-8 CASSGRKGLRANVLTF TGTGCCAGCAGCGGACGGAAGGGGCTCCGGGCCAACGTCCTGACTTTC
. TRBJ2-2 15 TRBD1 TRBV7-2 CASIPDRGRTGELFF TGTGCCAGCATCCCGGACAGGGGCAGGACCGGGGAGCTGTTTTTT
. TRBJ1-1 15 . TRBV10-3 CAISEPGQGNTEAFF TGTGCCATCAGTGAGCCGGGACAAGGGAACACTGAAGCTTTCTTT
. TRBJ2-1 23 TRBD2 TRBV27 CASKVRRPGPKRPSGGAHNEQFF TGTGCCAGCAAAGTTCGCCGCCCGGGCCCCAAACGCCCTAGCGGGGGGGCCCACAATGAGCAGTTCTTC
. TRBJ1-1 16 . TRBV9 CASSPHTGLGNTEAFF TGTGCCAGCAGCCCCCATACAGGGTTAGGGAACACTGAAGCTTTCTTT
once TRBJ1-5 17 . TRBV19 CASSIYSLLYSNQPQHF TGTGCCAGTAGTATCTATAGCCTGCTCTATAGCAATCAGCCCCAGCATTTT